This is a list of T cell receptor beta chains from one sample in a study of blood T cell repertoires in COVID-19. Produced via immunoSEQ multiplex PCR; TCRdb's table is partial and in-frame only. Found here are about 100,000 clones, about 80% of them singletons; the top ten hold less than 35%. Sequenced input: peripheral blood. These receptors came from a man aged 70 or older with active or convalescent COVID-19. Each CDR3 is given with its conserved first and last residue. Fields, in order: clone size, D gene, J gene, V gene, CDR3 protein, CDR3 DNA. D genes are given only for firm matches. Only some rows state a clone size, as once, few, many or a class for expanded clones.

size: .
D: TRBD2
J: TRBJ2-1
V: TRBV10-3
CDR3: CAIRLAGGSYNEQFF
DNA: TGTGCCATCAGATTAGCGGGGGGATCCTACAATGAGCAGTTCTTC

size: .
D: .
J: TRBJ2-3
V: TRBV12-1
CDR3: CASSSGLAGGCTDTQYF
DNA: TGTGCCAGCAGCTCGGGACTAGCGGGAGGTTGCACAGATACGCAGTATTTT

size: .
D: TRBD2
J: TRBJ2-5
V: TRBV11-2
CDR3: CASSLSREGRGTQYF
DNA: TGTGCCAGCAGCTTGAGCCGGGAGGGCCGAGGGACCCAGTACTTC

size: few
D: .
J: TRBJ1-4
V: TRBV19
CDR3: CATTRGRTNEKLFF
DNA: TGTGCCACAACGCGGGGGCGAACTAATGAAAAACTGTTTTTT

size: .
D: .
J: TRBJ1-1
V: TRBV27
CDR3: CASSLPGRLNTEAFF
DNA: TGTGCCAGCAGTCTCCCGGGTCGGTTGAACACTGAAGCTTTCTTT

size: .
D: TRBD2
J: TRBJ2-1
V: TRBV5-5
CDR3: CASSFFSGGETNEQFF
DNA: TGTGCCAGCAGCTTCTTTAGCGGGGGGGAGACCAATGAGCAGTTCTTC

size: .
D: TRBD1
J: TRBJ1-3
V: TRBV18
CDR3: CASSWAQGAQGNTIYF
DNA: TGTGCCAGCTCATGGGCACAGGGGGCGCAGGGAAACACCATATATTTT

size: .
D: TRBD1
J: TRBJ1-2
V: TRBV2
CDR3: CASSLTGEGFYGYTF
DNA: TGTGCCAGCAGTCTAACAGGGGAAGGGTTCTATGGCTACACCTTC

size: .
D: .
J: TRBJ1-5
V: TRBV24-1
CDR3: CATSDSPGNQPQHF
DNA: TGTGCCACCAGTGACTCCCCCGGTAATCAGCCCCAGCATTTT

size: many
D: TRBD1
J: TRBJ2-7
V: TRBV7-3
CDR3: CASSEGTGIEQYF
DNA: TGTGCCAGCAGCGAGGGGACAGGGATCGAGCAGTACTTC

size: .
D: .
J: TRBJ2-2
V: TRBV5-5
CDR3: CASTPGRSNTGELFF
DNA: TGTGCCAGCACCCCGGGTAGGTCGAACACCGGGGAGCTGTTTTTT

size: once
D: .
J: TRBJ2-1
V: TRBV2
CDR3: CASASGERYNEQFF
DNA: TGTGCCAGCGCGTCAGGGGAACGTTACAATGAGCAGTTCTTC

size: once
D: .
J: TRBJ1-4
V: TRBV5-5
CDR3: CASSLFGFRGEKLFF
DNA: TGTGCCAGCAGCTTGTTCGGCTTCCGGGGGGAAAAACTGTTTTTT

size: .
D: .
J: TRBJ1-5
V: TRBV19
CDR3: CASSIRQGNQPQHF
DNA: TGTGCCAGTAGTATACGCCAGGGCAATCAGCCCCAGCATTTT

size: .
D: TRBD2
J: TRBJ2-2
V: TRBV6-1
CDR3: CASSEGVLGHRGGIF
DNA: TGTGCCAGCAGTGAAGGAGTGCTGGGGCACCGGGGGGGGATTTTT

size: .
D: TRBD1
J: TRBJ2-2
V: TRBV6-1
CDR3: CASSARTGANTGELFF
DNA: TGTGCCAGCAGTGCTAGGACAGGTGCGAACACCGGGGAGCTGTTTTTT

size: .
D: TRBD1
J: TRBJ2-1
V: TRBV7-8
CDR3: CASSFGRDRGHEQFF
DNA: TGTGCCAGCAGCTTCGGCCGGGACAGGGGCCATGAGCAGTTCTTC

size: .
D: TRBD2
J: TRBJ2-1
V: TRBV4-1
CDR3: CASSQDATSGQPSSYNEQFF
DNA: TGCGCCAGCAGCCAAGACGCTACTAGCGGACAACCAAGCTCCTACAATGAGCAGTTCTTC

size: .
D: .
J: TRBJ2-3
V: TRBV29-1
CDR3: CSVELLAPSTDTQYF
DNA: TGCAGCGTTGAGCTGCTAGCGCCGAGCACAGATACGCAGTATTTT

size: .
D: .
J: TRBJ1-4
V: TRBV2
CDR3: CASSVEDLANEKLFF
DNA: TGTGCCAGCAGTGTGGAGGATCTAGCTAATGAAAAACTGTTTTTT

size: once
D: .
J: TRBJ1-3
V: TRBV10-3
CDR3: CAISVRWSSGNTIYF
DNA: TGTGCCATCAGTGTACGGTGGAGCTCTGGAAACACCATATATTTT

size: .
D: TRBD1
J: TRBJ2-3
V: TRBV27
CDR3: CASREAGGSTDTQYF
DNA: TGTGCCAGCAGGGAGGCAGGGGGTAGCACAGATACGCAGTATTTT

size: .
D: TRBD1
J: TRBJ1-2
V: TRBV27
CDR3: CASTTGGHGYTF
DNA: TGTGCCAGCACGACAGGGGGCCATGGCTACACCTTC

size: .
D: TRBD2
J: TRBJ2-1
V: TRBV2
CDR3: CATREGLAYNEQFF
DNA: TGTGCCACGAGGGAAGGACTAGCCTACAATGAGCAGTTCTTC

size: few
D: TRBD1
J: TRBJ1-5
V: TRBV6-2/TRBV6-3
CDR3: CASSDPGTGGWQPQHF
DNA: TGTGCCAGCAGTGATCCCGGGACAGGGGGTTGGCAGCCCCAGCATTTT

size: .
D: TRBD1
J: TRBJ1-4
V: TRBV18
CDR3: CASSPRTGATNEKLFF
DNA: TGTGCCAGCTCACCACGGACAGGTGCAACTAATGAAAAACTGTTTTTT

size: medium-sized
D: .
J: TRBJ1-1
V: TRBV5-1
CDR3: CASSLDVQLNTEAFF
DNA: TGCGCCAGCAGCTTGGATGTACAACTGAACACTGAAGCTTTCTTT

size: .
D: .
J: TRBJ1-5
V: TRBV30
CDR3: CAWSIRQPNQPQHF
DNA: TGTGCCTGGAGTATTAGACAGCCCAATCAGCCCCAGCATTTT

size: .
D: TRBD1
J: TRBJ1-1
V: TRBV6-2/TRBV6-3
CDR3: CASSSLGQGEAFF
DNA: TGTGCCAGCAGTTCCCTTGGACAGGGCGAAGCTTTCTTT

size: .
D: .
J: TRBJ2-7
V: TRBV7-8
CDR3: CASSLSITPEQYF
DNA: TGTGCCAGCAGCTTATCTATAACTCCCGAGCAGTACTTC

size: .
D: .
J: TRBJ2-5
V: TRBV24-1
CDR3: CATSDPRGHETQYF
DNA: TGTGCCACCAGTGATCCGCGGGGGCACGAGACCCAGTACTTC

size: .
D: .
J: TRBJ2-7
V: TRBV19
CDR3: CASSRSGAQEQYF
DNA: TGTGCCAGTAGTCGATCAGGGGCACAAGAGCAGTACTTC

size: few
D: TRBD2
J: TRBJ2-2
V: TRBV7-2
CDR3: CASSPSLAGAGELFF
DNA: TGTGCCAGCAGCCCTTCCTTAGCGGGAGCCGGGGAGCTGTTTTTT

size: .
D: .
J: TRBJ2-1
V: TRBV7-3
CDR3: CASSPWGGRSYNEQFF
DNA: TGTGCCAGCAGCCCATGGGGGGGCAGGTCCTACAATGAGCAGTTCTTC

size: .
D: TRBD2
J: TRBJ2-3
V: TRBV25-1
CDR3: CASSAAGDVTDTQYF
DNA: TGTGCCAGCAGTGCCGCGGGAGACGTCACAGATACGCAGTATTTT

size: .
D: TRBD2
J: TRBJ2-1
V: TRBV9
CDR3: CASSASSGSWMNEQFF
DNA: TGTGCCAGCAGCGCGTCTAGCGGGAGTTGGATGAATGAGCAGTTCTTC

size: .
D: TRBD1
J: TRBJ2-1
V: TRBV29-1
CDR3: CSIPPGTGVHEQFF
DNA: TGCAGCATCCCCCCGGGGACAGGGGTTCATGAGCAGTTCTTC

size: once
D: TRBD2
J: TRBJ2-2
V: TRBV6-4
CDR3: CASSPIFSGTRDTGELFF
DNA: TGTGCCAGCAGCCCAATCTTTTCCGGGACTAGAGACACCGGGGAGCTGTTTTTT

size: .
D: .
J: TRBJ1-5
V: TRBV28
CDR3: CASSPMGLQPQHF
DNA: TGTGCCAGCAGCCCCATGGGGCTACAGCCCCAGCATTTT

size: .
D: .
J: TRBJ1-1
V: TRBV24-1
CDR3: CATTKGGETEAFF
DNA: TGTGCCACCACCAAAGGAGGGGAGACTGAAGCTTTCTTT

size: few
D: TRBD2
J: TRBJ2-7
V: TRBV28
CDR3: CASRPGTSGSEQYF
DNA: TGTGCCAGCAGACCCGGGACTAGCGGGAGCGAGCAGTACTTC

size: few
D: TRBD2
J: TRBJ2-2
V: TRBV24-1
CDR3: CATHSGTNTGELFF
DNA: TGTGCCACCCATAGCGGGACGAACACCGGGGAGCTGTTTTTT

size: .
D: TRBD2
J: TRBJ2-3
V: TRBV4-3
CDR3: CASSHDTSGGASDTQYF
DNA: TGCGCCAGCAGCCACGACACTAGCGGGGGGGCCTCAGATACGCAGTATTTT

size: .
D: TRBD2
J: TRBJ2-3
V: TRBV6-6
CDR3: CASSREAGGYTDTQYF
DNA: TGTGCCAGCAGTAGAGAAGCGGGGGGGTACACAGATACGCAGTATTTT

size: once
D: TRBD2
J: TRBJ2-3
V: TRBV5-6
CDR3: CASSPPPGLAGGTQYF
DNA: TGTGCCAGCAGCCCCCCCCCGGGACTAGCGGGAGGTACGCAGTATTTT